This TCR beta chain is drawn from a study of shared clonotypes between healthy human individuals (dated by TCRdb to about 2020). About the investigation overall: The cohort included a few men and a couple of women between 18 and 49 years of age. For each donor, CD4 naive and CD4 memory were each run on three plates, CD8 naive on two plates, and CD8 memory on one plate. To estimate repertoire size and how much clonotype sharing occurs between individuals, the study deeply sequenced the blood TCR repertoires of several healthy adults. Different laboratories and diverse techniques were used to prepare libraries and sequence TCR repertoires, to increase sequencing depth and limit assay-specific biases. Each donor's leukapheresis produced roughly between roughly 0.85 and 9.5 billion PBMCs. The paper's findings and limits, for the study overall: Estimated clonotype richness was generally larger for naive than for memory subsets. Pairwise subsampling led to the expectation that sequencing depth would affect the degree of clonotype sharing among donors. Rarefaction of sorted-subset datasets indicated incomplete sequencing despite the large sequencing depth. Higher generation probabilities were observed for clonotypes shared by all four sorted-subset donors than for non-shared clonotypes. Only blood was sampled, and tissue TCR repertoires likely differ from those in blood. Across four donors, about 4.5% of naive CD4, approximately 4% of naive CD8, 2% to 2.5% of memory CD4, and under 0.45% of memory CD8 clonotypes were shared. Because the study included only a small number of donors, the genetic and exposure-history diversity represented was limited.

Using the deep immunoSEQ assay, multiplex PCR amplified TCR CDR3 regions from genomic DNA. Extracted genomic DNA from each cell subset was spread evenly across all wells of several immunoSEQ 96-well plates, with each plate serving as a replicate. For sorted subsets, around 0.2 ug of genomic DNA, equivalent to 25,000 to 35,000 T cell genomes, went into each replicate PCR. Purified libraries were measured with a Qubit 3.0 fluorometer, size-checked on a Bioanalyzer 2100, and measured again with the KAPA Library Quantification kit. Every immunoSEQ 96-well plate was sequenced on a separate single-read 150-cycle Illumina NextSeq 550 flow cell. In the paper's pipeline: Because the immunoSEQ output held only junctional sequences and lacked quality scores, the filtering could not match the filtering applied to full-length reads. Sequences were annotated with PyIR, a Python wrapper for IgBLAST v1.9, using IMGT germline references to assign V/J genes and CDR3. Any read was removed if the V/J assignment was weak (E-value above 1e-6), the CDR3 was missing, or the read contained stop codons, out-of-frame junctions, or ambiguous translated residues. A V3J clonotype was defined by an identical inferred V gene, J gene, and CDR3 amino acid sequence. The percentage overlap between two repertoires was calculated by dividing the number of shared unique clonotypes by the size of the smaller repertoire. Three approaches were used to assess repertoire richness: RTK rarefaction, the Chao1 estimator, and Recon v2.1 estimates of unobserved clonotypes. Generation probabilities were computed with OLGA for all TCRbeta clonotypes obtained by the gDNA method from several donors. TCRdb limited this immuneACCESS table to in-frame rearrangements with V and J called. A share of clones is missing; checked studies link under half to unresolved V genes, and the rest is unexplained. That table furnishes V, J and clone size, whereas the DNA furnished D and trimming. The sample profile shows a few million clones; around 90% of them were found once. The leading ten clones occupy approximately 0.4% of the sample.

V and J lose 4 bases and 4 bases, and a span of 18 bases separates them. From the cysteine through the phenylalanine, the CDR3 covers 16 amino acids. Only the CDR3 region is kept as DNA, spanning 48 bases read in frame from base 1. Taken from the germline V gene, the CDR1 and CDR2 loops are SGHRS and YFSETQ. Comment on this clone: It has no known antigen specificity. The input lacks base qualities; no much larger clone sits a single base away.

The donors were healthy, HIV-negative adults with no recently reported acute infections or vaccinations. Every donor was a Caucasian adult living in Nashville, Tennessee, USA. CD4+ T cells were enriched by magnetic negative selection; naive cells were then positively selected on CD45RA, and the negative fraction formed the memory subset. After blood collection by leukapheresis, PBMCs were isolated using Ficoll-Histopaque density gradient centrifugation and then cryopreserved in the vapor phase of liquid nitrogen. Purity and quantity of every magnetically sorted T cell population were checked by analytical flow cytometry. From each sorted fraction, genomic DNA was isolated and quantified by UV absorbance on a Nanodrop 2000c.

The specimen sequenced was naive CD4+ T cells from PBMCs. This specimen's cell subset or site label, interpreted: CD45RA+ positively selected. Rearrangement joined TRBV5-1 to TRBJ2-1; the D segment is perhaps TRBD1 or TRBD2, each sharing 6 matched bases. The sequence came from a man aged 18-30 years in good health. Some clones in this sample may be carry-over from other donors' samples. The nucleotides are TGCGCCAGCAGCCCCCCAATAGGGGGAGGATACAATGAGCAGTTCTTC. Its translation reads: CASSPPIGGGYNEQFF. Full variable domain (CDR3 extended with the reference TRBV5-1 and TRBJ2-1 proteins): KAGVTQTPRYLIKTRGQQVTLSCSPISGHRSVSWYQQTPGQGLQFLFEYFSETQRNKGNFPGRFSGRQFSNSRSEMNVSTLELGDSALYLCASSPPIGGGYNEQFFGPGTRLTVL.